This T cell receptor beta chain stems from a study of response to subunit inactivated influenza vaccine listed by TCRdb under 2018. Study-wide context: Deep quantitative profiling of the T cell receptor repertoire was used in the study to follow responses to a trivalent subunit inactivated influenza vaccine.

The study at large found these results: According to the authors, only a limited number of new T cells may be recruited by each seasonal influenza vaccination.

On this clonotype: This clone's antigen is unknown. No quality values exist for individual bases; no much larger clone is one base distant.

Libraries were built with RT-PCR. TCRdb records Illumina HiSeq 2500 as the sequencer. TCRdb took the public reads, trimmed them with fastp at Q25, ran MiXCR for clone calling and kept in-frame beta chains. Each entry is one CDR3 protein sequence, shown with its most common DNA and genes. This sample comprises over 800,000 distinct CDR3 sequences, roughly 20% of them detected only once. 9.5% to 13% of the sample goes to the ten largest clones. The sequence came from a man in his fifties who received an inactivated influenza vaccine. Donor details come from another sample of the same person, matched by shared clones. The material was PBMCs from blood, obtained less than 6 days after vaccination.

The CDR3 protein is CASSLTGGAKLNEQFF. In nucleotide form, the sequence is TGTGCCAGCAGTTTAACAGGGGGCGCGAAGTTGAATGAGCAGTTCTTC. The chain joins TRBV11-3 to TRBJ2-1; 9 bases in between match TRBD1. Compared with germline, V lacks 6 bases and J lacks 7 bases; bases without a gene match: 13. The germline V gene provides CDR1 SGHNT and CDR2 YENEEA. Inclusive of the bounding cysteine and phenylalanine, the CDR3 is 16 residues long. Kept here is only the CDR3 DNA, which spans 48 bases and is read in frame from base 1.